This TCR beta chain derives from a study of CD8 T cells in Susac syndrome (dated by TCRdb to between 2018 and 2021). General notes on the study: The study used repertoire sequencing to test whether antigen drove CD8+ T cell activation and differentiation in Susac syndrome.

V is cut by 3 bases and J by 7 bases, and the space between the germline ends is 7 bases. Counted from cysteine to phenylalanine, this CDR3 has 11 amino acids. Only the CDR3 portion is preserved as DNA: 33 bases, with reading frame beginning at the first base. Based on the germline V gene (reference sequence), the CDR1 and CDR2 sequences are GTSNPN and SVGIG. RNA was extracted using the RNeasy kit, and roughly 0.5 to 1 microgram was reverse transcribed with random hexamers. The immunoSEQ multiplex PCR assay, covering 54 Vbeta and 13 Jbeta segments, was used to amplify TCR beta CDR3 regions. Bias from PCR amplification was corrected by using a synthetic template baseline for primer optimization and for computational correction. On the authors' methods: Only productive sequences were kept, with reads annotated to V, D and J genes according to IMGT and analyzed in immunoSEQ Analyzer. Clonality was computed as one minus Shannon entropy normalized by log2 of the number of productive unique sequences. For each patient and control, public and private clones were evaluated within the 100 most prevalent clones. Clones were defined as Susac-specific when absent from the healthy and MS cohorts, from 1,000 to 1,100 published viral clones and from other ImmuneACCESS disease sequences. TCRdb reprocessed the public reads (quality trimming at Q25 with fastp, clone calling with MiXCR) and kept in-frame beta chains. Entries are consolidated by CDR3 protein sequence, retaining the most common genes and DNA. TCRdb, not the authors, supplied the V and J calls. The table for this sample lists roughly 200,000 distinct CDR3 sequences; 90% to 95% of them were counted only once. The ten largest clonotypes hold approximately 0.1% of the sample.

Peripheral blood CD8+ and CD4+ T cells from healthy donors, Susac syndrome patients and multiple sclerosis patients were profiled using high-throughput TCR beta sequencing. Healthy donors were age- and sex-matched controls. Bulk CD8+ and CD4+ T cells were purified by magnetic negative isolation, while CD8+ TEMRA cells were enriched using FACS. Blood was collected in EDTA tubes and processed within 24 hours, with PBMCs isolated through density gradient centrifugation. PBMCs intended for TCR sequencing were cryopreserved in liquid nitrogen and were subsequently thawed in a 37 degrees C water bath. The sorted or isolated CD4+, CD8+ and CD8+ TEMRA cells reached a purity of at least 90%. For this clonotype: The antigen it binds to is not known. No quality values exist for individual bases; no much larger clone is one base distant.

The paper as a whole reports these results and caveats: The study acknowledged that relatively few individuals were included in the TCR sequencing and HLA analysis.

Sequencing used CD4+ T cells from PBMCs. This receptor was taken from a human donor in good health. Rearrangement joined TRBV30 to TRBJ2-1, with an unclear D gene assignment. The CDR3 protein sequence reads: CAWRLLNEQFF. The nucleotide sequence is TGTGCCTGGAGGTTATTGAATGAGCAGTTCTTC.